What follows is one T cell receptor beta chain and its context. Clones were read by immunoSEQ multiplex PCR, and TCRdb kept only the in-frame ones, dropping some. This sample has roughly 2 million clones; over 85% occur once, and the top ten carry roughly 0.13%. This entry comes from a study of shared clonotypes between healthy human individuals. CDR1 and CDR2 from the germline V gene are SGHTA and FQGNSA. With V trimmed by 6 bases and J by 4 bases, 8 bases remained unmatched. CDR3 length: 15 residues. Sequencing was carried out using naive CD4+ T cells sorted from blood. Subset defined: CD45RA+ positively selected. The rearrangement joins TRBV7-2 to TRBJ2-3, with 9 bases lining up with TRBD1. The clonotype was recovered from a man younger than 30 in good health. Written as DNA, the CDR3 is TGTGCCAGCAGGCCCGGACAGGGGAGAGCAGATACGCAGTATTTT. Translating gives CASRPGQGRADTQYF.